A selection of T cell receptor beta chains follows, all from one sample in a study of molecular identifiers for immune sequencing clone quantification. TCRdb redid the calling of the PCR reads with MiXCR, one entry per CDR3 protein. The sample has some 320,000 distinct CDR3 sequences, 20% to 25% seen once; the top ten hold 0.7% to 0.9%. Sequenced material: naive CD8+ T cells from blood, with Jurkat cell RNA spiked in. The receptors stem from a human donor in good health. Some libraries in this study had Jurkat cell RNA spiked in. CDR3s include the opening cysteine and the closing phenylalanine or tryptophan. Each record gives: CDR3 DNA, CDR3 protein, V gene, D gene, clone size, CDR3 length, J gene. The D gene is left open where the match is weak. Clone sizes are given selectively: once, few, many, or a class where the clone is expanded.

TGTGCCAGCAGTTTAACGACTAGCGGGAGGACCACAGATACGCAGTATTTT,CASSLTTSGRTTDTQYF,TRBV12-3/TRBV12-4,TRBD2,many,17,TRBJ2-3
TGTGCCAGCTCACCGCCCCCAGGGACCACCGCCTACGAGCAGTACTTC,CASSPPPGTTAYEQYF,TRBV18,NA,many,16,TRBJ2-7
TGCAGCGTTGAGCGGCGCGGGAGCGCCACAGATACGCAGTATTTT,CSVERRGSATDTQYF,TRBV29-1,TRBD2,many,15,TRBJ2-3
TGTGCCAGCAGCCCCGGGAGACAGGGGGGCTACGAGCAGTACTTC,CASSPGRQGGYEQYF,TRBV7-9,TRBD1,many,15,TRBJ2-7
TGCGCCAGCAGCCAGCAAGCCGGGACAGGGGACTATGGCTACACCTTC,CASSQQAGTGDYGYTF,TRBV4-3,TRBD1,many,16,TRBJ1-2
TGTGCCAGCATCCCGGGTCAGGGGAGCTACGAGCAGTACTTC,CASIPGQGSYEQYF,TRBV7-9,NA,many,14,TRBJ2-7
TGTGCCAGCAGTCCAGGGGGGGCCCACACCTACGAGCAGTACTTC,CASSPGGAHTYEQYF,TRBV27,NA,many,15,TRBJ2-7
TGTGCCAGCAGCTCTTCGGGGGCGTCCTACGAGCAGTACTTC,CASSSSGASYEQYF,TRBV7-9,NA,NA,14,TRBJ2-7
TGTGCCAGCACCGAACAGGGGGGGAATGAAAAACTGTTTTTT,CASTEQGGNEKLFF,TRBV12-3/TRBV12-4,TRBD1,NA,14,TRBJ1-4
TGTGCCAGCAGCCTAGCGACTACGAACACCGGGGAGCTGTTTTTT,CASSLATTNTGELFF,TRBV14,NA,many,15,TRBJ2-2
TGTGCCACAAACCAAGGACTAGTCGCACAAGAGACCCAGTACTTC,CATNQGLVAQETQYF,TRBV2,TRBD2,many,15,TRBJ2-5
TGTGCCAGCAGCCCAGGGGCACTAGCGGCTGACACAGATACGCAGTATTTT,CASSPGALAADTDTQYF,TRBV7-2,TRBD2,many,17,TRBJ2-3
TGTGCCAGCCACCCGACAGGGAGCCGCAATCAGCCCCAGCATTTT,CASHPTGSRNQPQHF,TRBV27,TRBD1,few,15,TRBJ1-5
TGTGCCAGCAGCTTACTAGCGGGGACCATGTCCTACGAGCAGTACTTC,CASSLLAGTMSYEQYF,TRBV7-9,TRBD2,many,16,TRBJ2-7
TGTGCCAGCAGTATCATCGGACGGGGGGCCGCAACTGATGAAAAACTGTTTTTT,CASSIIGRGAATDEKLFF,TRBV28,NA,NA,18,TRBJ1-4
TGTGCCAGCAGTTTCTATGAGCAGTTCTTC,CASSFYEQFF,TRBV28,NA,many,10,TRBJ2-1
TGTGCCAGCAGTTATGTGGGGATGGATCAGCCCCAGTATTTT,CASSYVGMDQPQYF,TRBV6-2/TRBV6-3,NA,NA,14,TRBJ2-3
TGCAGCGTTGCCCTACTAGCGGGAGGGCCTAATGAGCAGTTCTTC,CSVALLAGGPNEQFF,TRBV29-1,TRBD2,many,15,TRBJ2-1
TGTGCCAGCAGCTCCCCCCCGGTAGACTATGGCTACACCTTC,CASSSPPVDYGYTF,TRBV12-3/TRBV12-4,NA,many,14,TRBJ1-2
TGCAGCGCAGAAGGCCCTTCGCGGGCTAACTATGGCTACACCTTC,CSAEGPSRANYGYTF,TRBV29-1,NA,many,15,TRBJ1-2
TGTGCCAGCAGATTATTCGGCAGGATGGATAGCAATCAGCCCCAGCATTTT,CASRLFGRMDSNQPQHF,TRBV27,NA,NA,17,TRBJ1-5
TGTGCCAGCATCTTCCAGGGGAGTGAAAAACTGTTTTTT,CASIFQGSEKLFF,TRBV7-9,NA,many,13,TRBJ1-4
TGTGCCAGTAGTATTTGGCGGGAGCTCGGGGAGCTGTTTTTT,CASSIWRELGELFF,TRBV19,TRBD2,many,14,TRBJ2-2
TGTGCCAGTAGTATAGATCCGGGGAAGGAGCAGTACTTC,CASSIDPGKEQYF,TRBV19,NA,few,13,TRBJ2-7
TGTGCCAGCAGTGACGGGTTAGCGGGAGGTACGTTCTTC,CASSDGLAGGTFF,TRBV25-1,TRBD2,many,13,TRBJ2-1
TGCAGCGGACAGGGGGCAAACACCGGGGAGCTGTTTTTT,CSGQGANTGELFF,TRBV20-1,TRBD1,NA,13,TRBJ2-2
TGTGCCGGCAGTTTTATAGCGGGAGTAAGCACAGATACGCAGTATTTT,CAGSFIAGVSTDTQYF,TRBV27,TRBD2,NA,16,TRBJ2-3
TGTGCCAGCAGTTACGAGGGAGGGCCGTCTGGGGCCAACGTCCTGACTTTC,CASSYEGGPSGANVLTF,TRBV6-2/TRBV6-3,TRBD2,few,17,TRBJ2-6
TGTGCCAGCAGTCCACACCCCCCTCGGGCTAGCGTTCAGAATGAGCAGTTCTTC,CASSPHPPRASVQNEQFF,TRBV6-1,NA,NA,18,TRBJ2-1
TGTGCCAGCAATTCCCCCCGGGGACTAGCGGAAGAGACCCAGTACTTC,CASNSPRGLAEETQYF,TRBV7-9,TRBD2,NA,16,TRBJ2-5
TGTGCCAGCAGCCTGTCGGGCAGGCGGGATACGCAGTATTTT,CASSLSGRRDTQYF,TRBV12-3/TRBV12-4,NA,many,14,TRBJ2-3
TGTGCCAGCAGTGAGGGGGACTCCTACGAGCAGTACTTC,CASSEGDSYEQYF,TRBV25-1,NA,NA,13,TRBJ2-7
TGTGCCAGCAGCTTAGGCTTCGACAGGACAGGAAACACAGATACGCAGTATTTT,CASSLGFDRTGNTDTQYF,TRBV7-9,TRBD1,NA,18,TRBJ2-3
TGTGCCAGCAGCTCGCCCCTTCCGACAAAAAGTCCGGAAAAACTGTTTTTT,CASSSPLPTKSPEKLFF,TRBV7-9,NA,few,17,TRBJ1-4
TGTGCCATAGGCCCTTCTTATTCCTACGAGCAGTACTTC,CAIGPSYSYEQYF,TRBV28,NA,many,13,TRBJ2-7
TGTGCCACCGGGGCCCCTAGCAATCAGCCCCAGCATTTT,CATGAPSNQPQHF,TRBV6-5,NA,many,13,TRBJ1-5
TGTGCCAGCAGTTTAGGACTAGCGGGTCCCGGTGTCTACGAGCAGTACTTC,CASSLGLAGPGVYEQYF,TRBV28,TRBD2,many,17,TRBJ2-7
TGCAGTGCTAGAGATCTCAGAGGTTCTAACTATGGCTACACCTTC,CSARDLRGSNYGYTF,TRBV20-1,NA,many,15,TRBJ1-2
TGTGCCAGCAGCTTGGCCTCGGAGGGCGCTAATGAAAAACTGTTTTTT,CASSLASEGANEKLFF,TRBV5-6,NA,many,16,TRBJ1-4
TGTGCCAGCAGTTATTCGACAGGAACCACCGACGCGAACACCGGGGAGCTGTTTTTT,CASSYSTGTTDANTGELFF,TRBV6-5,NA,NA,19,TRBJ2-2
TGTGCCAGCAAGCCGCCTTGGCAGGGGTCCTACGAGCAGTACTTC,CASKPPWQGSYEQYF,TRBV6-2/TRBV6-3,NA,NA,15,TRBJ2-7
TGTGCCAGCAGTTCCCTAGGGGGACAGAATGAAGCTTTCTTT,CASSSLGGQNEAFF,TRBV12-3/TRBV12-4,TRBD1,many,14,TRBJ1-1
TGTGCCAGCAGCGACGTCCTAGCGGGGTCCCAAGAGACCCAGTACTTC,CASSDVLAGSQETQYF,TRBV27,TRBD2,many,16,TRBJ2-5
TGTGCCAGCAGTTTGGGGACAGGCCAAGAGACCCAGTACTTC,CASSLGTGQETQYF,TRBV28,TRBD1,many,14,TRBJ2-5
TGTGCCAGCAGTATCAACAGACAAGCCCAGCCCCAGCATTTT,CASSINRQAQPQHF,TRBV28,NA,many,14,TRBJ1-5
TGCGCCAGCAGCCAAGAGACAGCGGGAGAGCCGAGGGGAAATGAGCAGTTCTTC,CASSQETAGEPRGNEQFF,TRBV4-3,TRBD2,NA,18,TRBJ2-1
TGCAGCGTGCGTCTTGGCGAGCAGTACTTC,CSVRLGEQYF,TRBV29-1,NA,NA,10,TRBJ2-7
TGTGCCAGCAGCTTTTCACCCGGCCCCTACGAGCAGTACTTC,CASSFSPGPYEQYF,TRBV11-1,NA,many,14,TRBJ2-7
TGCGCCAGCAGCCTCCGGGACAGTAATGAAAAACTGTTTTTT,CASSLRDSNEKLFF,TRBV4-3,TRBD1,many,14,TRBJ1-4
TGTGCCAGCAGCCTCCCAGGGGGCTATGAGCAGTTCTTC,CASSLPGGYEQFF,TRBV7-9,TRBD1,many,13,TRBJ2-1
TGCAGCGTTGATCAAACAGGGGACGGAAACACCATATATTTT,CSVDQTGDGNTIYF,TRBV29-1,TRBD1,few,14,TRBJ1-3
TGTGCCACCAGTGGACCAGGGCCCTACGAGCAGTACTTC,CATSGPGPYEQYF,TRBV24-1,NA,many,13,TRBJ2-7
TGTGCCAGCGAGGATAGCTCCTACAATGAGCAGTTCTTC,CASEDSSYNEQFF,TRBV2,NA,few,13,TRBJ2-1
TGTGCCAGCACCCCGGGCCCCCTCCACGAGCAGTACTTC,CASTPGPLHEQYF,TRBV27,NA,few,13,TRBJ2-7